Below, one T cell receptor (beta chain) is given with its context. Its cognate antigen is unknown. One end of the junction is discordant with germline, which a read error may explain. The data were taken from a study of blood T cells in healthy people across ages. This CDR3 contains 15 residues. The germline V gene has CDR1 SGHVS and CDR2 FQNEAQ. A sample-barcoded 5' primer and a J-beta primer mix were used in a second PCR of roughly 7 to 11 cycles. The template-switch adaptor, which had 12 random nucleotides, put a tag on each cDNA molecule. TCRdb processed the 5' RACE reads anew with MiXCR; each CDR3 protein has one entry. The top ten hold under 8% of the sample, which has about 1.5 million distinct CDR3 sequences, around 42% seen once. General study points: Conclusively comparing naive with antigen-experienced cells was impossible with unsorted PBMCs. A roughly linear fall in TCR beta diversity per million T cells was seen with increasing age.

Each donor's blood draw was roughly 10 milliliters of peripheral blood. The gene calls are TRBV7-8 and TRBJ1-2, with D possibly matching TRBD1 (5 bases). Sequencing input: blood. The origin of this receptor is a woman aged 18 to 35 in good health. This CDR3 reads CASSLVKGDYYGYTF. In DNA, the CDR3 is TGTGCCAGTAGCTTAGTAAAAGGGGACTACTATGGCTACACCTTC.